The sequence of this T cell receptor beta chain was determined in a study of blood T cell repertoires in COVID-19 (TCRdb year 2020). With regard to the full study: The collaborator samples originated in the United States, Italy and Spain and spanned the acute and convalescent phases of COVID-19. Nearly every sample came with metadata listing a de-identified subject ID, COVID-19 status, age in years and sex. The prospective study material was composed of cDNA or gDNA derived from T cells, B-cell-depleted T cells, or PBMCs. Samples came from the ongoing ImmuneRACE study (first 160 participants) plus 1,254 subjects from 6 global collaborators. Where available, HLA class I and class II types were obtained from metadata supplied by the sample provider rather than from assay-based typing. A freely available public database, intended as a resource for researchers studying the immune response to SARS-CoV-2, is where the repertoires were released. Deeply sampled blood TCRbeta repertoires from subjects exposed to, actively infected with, or recovered from COVID-19 were included in the dataset.

TCRbeta CDR3 regions were amplified from genomic DNA using the immunoSEQ Assay, a bias-controlled multiplex PCR. The authors' pipeline ran thus. The number of nucleated cells in each sample was estimated by amplification of reference gene primers within the assay. Sequence reads were collapsed and filtered to measure the absolute abundance of every unique TCRbeta CDR3 rearrangement. For each sample, productive Simpson clonality was calculated as the square root of Simpson's diversity index across productive rearrangements. Entries here come from immuneACCESS through TCRdb and include only in-frame sequences with V and J called. Some clones fail to appear in such tables; in the studies checked, an unresolved V gene covers under half of the shortfall, and the cause of the remainder is unknown. The V and J calls and the clone size are those of that table, but D and trimming were determined from the DNA. This sample has about 55,000 clones in its table, and 87% of those were observed once. The ten largest make up approximately 15% of the sample.

Concerning this clone itself: Its target antigen remains unknown. No base qualities exist here, and no much larger clone lies one base off it.

Study-wide findings and limitations: The quantity of clinical and demographic metadata differed by source and by participant and was supplied without curation.

Collaborating institutions collected whole blood in K2EDTA tubes following their own protocols. For TCRbeta analysis, collaborator samples were shipped as frozen whole blood, as isolated PBMCs, or as DNA extracted from either sample type. Material: peripheral blood. The clonotype was recovered from a human donor with active COVID-19. The donor label of this sample is uncertain.

CDR3 region: CASNPTGTKNIQYF. The DNA sequence is given as TGTGCCAGCAACCCGACAGGCACCAAAAACATTCAGTACTTC. The chain is assembled from TRBV2 and TRBJ2-4; perhaps TRBD1 is the D gene, with 6 bases matching. The CDR1 and CDR2 encoded by the germline V gene are SNHLY and FYNNEI. V is reduced by 7 bases and J by 2 bases, leaving a spacing of 12 bases between them. The CDR3 goes from the cysteine to the phenylalanine over 14 residues. The sequence is cut down to CDR3 DNA, 42 bases in frame from base 1.